This TCR beta chain comes out of a study of T cells in Graves' hyperthyroidism and ophthalmopathy. Germline V gives CDR1 LNHNV, CDR2 YYDKDF (reference sequence). The CDR3 sequence is 13 residues long. V gave up 3 bases and J gave up 6 bases, with 11 bases separating them. Hyperthyroidism was newly diagnosed in patients aged 18 to 65 (duration under 2 months). Diagnostic decisions used clinical symptoms, serum thyroxine and TRAb, thyroid ultrasound and orbital computed tomography. Out of 10 ml of fresh peripheral blood came the PBMCs. The sample holds many counts of this clonotype. What was amplified from RNA transcripts were TCR beta CDR3 regions. HTBI primers were employed in a first-round RT-PCR of the TCR CDR3. One entry per CDR3 protein results from TCRdb running MiXCR on the multiplex PCR reads. The table records approximately 480,000 distinct CDR3 sequences, about a fifth of them present only once.

The clonotype comes from a man aged 18 to 29 with Graves' hyperthyroidism. Material: blood. J is TRBJ2-5 and V is TRBV15; unclear D gene. The CDR3 sequence: CATSRDLPKTQYF. DNA of the CDR3: TGTGCCACCAGCAGGGACCTACCGAAGACCCAGTACTTC.